These 13 T cell receptor beta chains were sequenced from one sample in a study of cytomegalovirus exposure and HLA in healthy donors. A multiplex PCR was run with 60 Vbeta primers and 13 Jbeta primers. Using immunoSEQ multiplex PCR, the repertoire was profiled, and TCRdb retains in-frame clones only, with some absent. The sample contains some 160,000 clones, over 60% of which appear only once. Material for sequencing was PBMCs. The origin of the receptors is a woman aged 40 to 50 in good health and CMV-seronegative.

The CDR3: CASPLRRANYGYTF. The DNA of the CDR3 is TGTGCCAGCCCTCTTAGGAGGGCTAACTATGGCTACACCTTC. The chain recombines TRBV7-9 with TRBJ1-2; D is uncertain. The CDR3 contains 14 residues. From germline, CDR1 is SEHNR and CDR2 FQNEAQ (reference sequence). Trimming removed 8 bases at V and 0 bases at J, with 13 bases between.

The chain recombines TRBV18 with TRBJ2-3; TRBD2 agrees at 10 bases. This CDR3 is 14 amino acids long. V was clipped by 6 bases and J by 4 bases; unmatched bases: 4. Germline assignment: CDR1 KGHSH and CDR2 LQKENI. CDR3 region: CASSGTSASDTQYF. CDR3 DNA sequence: TGTGCCAGCTCCGGGACTAGCGCATCAGATACGCAGTATTTT.

The V gene is TRBV10-3, the J gene TRBJ2-3; weak D call: TRBD1 (5 bases). Germline V CDR1 and CDR2: ENHRY, SYGVKD. The CDR3 spans 13 residues. Deletions cut 7 bases from V and 0 bases from J, with 8 bases between. The CDR3 DNA is TGTGCCATCACTCAGGGTAGCACAGATACGCAGTATTTT. Protein: CAITQGSTDTQYF.

This clone has a handful of counts. The V call is TRBV30, the J call TRBJ1-5; D is undetermined. V gave up 0 bases and J gave up 2 bases, with 5 bases separating them. Germline V gene data show CDR1 as GTSNPN and CDR2 as SVGIG (reference sequence). The CDR3 spans 13 residues. CDR3 nucleotide sequence: TGTGCCTGGAGTGTCGGAGGCAATCAGCCCCAGCATTTT. This encodes CAWSVGGNQPQHF.

The chain is built from TRBV5-1 and TRBJ2-5; the D gene is possibly TRBD1 (6 bases). The V end was cut by 7 bases, the J end by 11 bases, with 24 bases between. This CDR3 contains 14 residues. Germline assignment: CDR1 SGHRS and CDR2 YFSETQ. CDR3 sequence reads: CASSRTEDAWEQYF. CDR3 in DNA: TGCGCCAGCTCCCGGACAGAAGACGCCTGGGAGCAGTACTTC.

This chain joins TRBV19 and TRBJ2-1; tentatively, D is TRBD2 (6 bases). Looked up from germline, CDR1 is LNHDA and CDR2 is SQIVND (reference sequence). The CDR3 is 15 amino acids. Trimming stripped 4 bases from V and 0 bases from J, with 10 bases between. The CDR3 region is CASSSGAYSYNEQFF. The CDR3 DNA reads TGTGCCAGTAGTAGCGGGGCCTACTCCTACAATGAGCAGTTCTTC. Using reference TRBV19 and TRBJ2-1 for the parts outside the CDR3, the full variable domain is DGGITQSPKYLFRKEGQNVTLSCEQNLNHDAMYWYRQDPGQGLRLIYYSQIVNDFQKGDIAEGYSVSREKKESFPLTVTSAQKNPTAFYLCASSSGAYSYNEQFFGPGTRLTVL.

Regarding this clone: A read error may account for a junction end that differs from germline. V usage is TRBV5-6 and J usage is TRBJ2-2; tentative D call: TRBD2 (6 bases). CDR3 length: 15 amino acids. Germline values: CDR1 SGHDT, CDR2 YYEEEE. This CDR3 reads CASSQTISNTGGLFF. The CDR3 DNA follows: TGTGCCAGCAGCCAAACGATATCGAACACCGGGGGGCTGTTTTTT. Filled out from reference TRBV5-6 and TRBJ2-2, the complete variable domain reads DAGVTQSPTHLIKTRGQQVTLRCSPKSGHDTVSWYQQALGQGPQFIFQYYEEEERQRGNFPDRFSGHQFPNYSSELNVNALLLGDSALYLCASSQTISNTGGLFFGEGSRLTVL.

V gene TRBV30 combines with J gene TRBJ1-1, with D perhaps TRBD1 (6 bases). The V gene's germline CDR1 is GTSNPN and CDR2 SVGIG (reference sequence). V lost 3 bases and J lost 5, with 10 bases in between. CDR3 length: 12 residues. The CDR3 region has the DNA TGTGCCTGGAGACCCGGGACAACTGAAGCTTTCTTT. Translating gives CAWRPGTTEAFF.

The chain recombines TRBV29-1 with TRBJ2-7, with TRBD1 identical over 10 bases. Germline V gene data show CDR1 as SQVTM and CDR2 as ANQGSEA. The CDR3 sequence is 14 residues long. J gave up 4 bases and V 7 bases, and 10 bases lay outside the gene matches. CDR3 DNA: TGCAGCGGGAAAAAGACAGGGGGCGGTTACGAGCAGTACTTC. This encodes CSGKKTGGGYEQYF.

This chain links TRBV29-1 with TRBJ1-4; D is ambiguous. Trimming took off 1 base at V and 5 bases at J, with 8 bases between the two ends. This CDR3 region has 13 residues. Germline loops: CDR1 SQVTM, CDR2 ANQGSEA. The chain's CDR3 is CSVEVDSNEKLFF. CDR3 coding DNA: TGCAGCGTTGAAGTAGATTCCAATGAAAAACTGTTTTTT. Full variable domain (outside the CDR3, taken from reference TRBV29-1 and TRBJ1-4): SAVISQKPSRDICQRGTSLTIQCQVDSQVTMMFWYRQQPGQSLTLIATANQGSEATYESGFVIDKFPISRPNLTFSTLTVSNMSPEDSSIYLCSVEVDSNEKLFFGSGTQLSVL.

J is TRBJ2-7 and V is TRBV7-6, with D possibly TRBD1 on 5 matching bases. Germline lookup yields CDR1 SGHVS and CDR2 FNYEAQ. Trimming removed 3 bases at V and 2 bases at J, with 11 bases between. The CDR3 runs to 14 residues. The CDR3 region is CASSLTTAAYEQYF. For the CDR3, the DNA is TGTGCCAGCAGCTTGACGACAGCTGCCTACGAGCAGTACTTC.

This clone was detected once. The V gene is TRBV5-1, the J gene TRBJ1-4; D perhaps matches TRBD1 (5 bases). Looked up from germline, CDR1 is SGHRS and CDR2 is YFSETQ. Trimming took off 4 bases at V and 0 bases at J, with 7 bases between the two ends. The CDR3 is made up of 14 amino acids. CDR3 nucleotides: TGCGCCAGCAGCCTGACAGCAACTAATGAAAAACTGTTTTTT. Translation gives CASSLTATNEKLFF.

This clone turned up a few times. This chain links TRBV28 with TRBJ2-7; no clear D. Germline CDR1 reads MDHEN; CDR2 reads SYDVKM. The V end was cut by 3 bases, the J end by 4 bases, with 10 bases between. CDR3 length equals 13 residues. DNA of the CDR3: TGTGCCAGCAGTTTGATCAGGTCTTACGAGCAGTACTTC. Translation gives CASSLIRSYEQYF.